Following are 18 T cell receptor beta chains from one sample sequenced in a study of Ad26.COV2.S vaccination and SARS-CoV-2 variants. TCRdb's table, derived via immunoSEQ multiplex PCR, lists solely in-frame clones and lacks some. This repertoire shows more than 300,000 clones, 70% to 90% found once; its top ten account for 2% to 2.5%. Treatment in this sample: 15 to 20 received Ad26.COV2.S at low or high dose, single or two shots; roughly 5 received placebo; per-sample allocation not given. Day 63 following the first vaccine or placebo injection was when the samples were taken. Sample: peripheral blood, taken in a trial of Ad26.COV2.S vaccine versus placebo. The receptor set was obtained from a person aged 18 to 65 who received the Ad26.COV2.S COVID-19 vaccine or a placebo.

The genes are TRBV19 and TRBJ1-2, with TRBD1 matching 8 bases. CDR1 is LNHDA and CDR2 is SQIVND in the germline V gene (reference sequence). Unmatched junction bases numbered 5, after V lost 5 bases and J lost 3 bases. The CDR3 is 14 amino acids. This chain's CDR3 is CASSRTGSDYGYTF. As DNA, the CDR3 is TGTGCCAGTAGTCGGACAGGGAGCGACTATGGCTACACCTTC.

In its sample, this clone was seen once. The chain is built from TRBV2 and TRBJ2-5, with 8 bases identical to TRBD2. The CDR3 sequence is 15 residues long. Trimming took 0 bases from V and 6 from J; bases not matched to a gene: 6. Germline loops: CDR1 SNHLY, CDR2 FYNNEI. The CDR3 region has the DNA TGTGCCAGCAGTGAAGCAGTCAGCGGGGGAAAGACCCAGTACTTC. Amino acid sequence: CASSEAVSGGKTQYF.

The chain joins TRBV27 to TRBJ2-1; TRBD2 aligns across 12 bases. This CDR3 has 15 residues. Germline CDR1 reads MNHEY; CDR2 reads SMNVEV (reference sequence). V was clipped by 5 bases and J by 4 bases; unmatched bases: 3. CDR3 residues: CASSQTSGGYNEQFF. CDR3 sequence (DNA): TGTGCCAGCAGTCAGACTAGCGGGGGTTACAATGAGCAGTTCTTC.

This clone was found a few times. The rearrangement links TRBV18 to TRBJ2-5, with 8 bases aligning to TRBD1. The CDR3 loop spans 14 amino acids. V was pared by 4 bases and J by 1 base, with 2 bases of the junction left unmatched. Germline CDR1 KGHSH, CDR2 LQKENI. This CDR3 reads CASSRGQAQETQYF. Here the CDR3 DNA reads TGTGCCAGCTCACGGGGACAGGCCCAAGAGACCCAGTACTTC.

This chain links TRBV5-6 with TRBJ1-1; possible D gene TRBD1, 6 bases. The CDR3 loop spans 15 amino acids. The V end lost 3 bases, the J end lost 2 bases, and 14 bases lay between the germline ends. CDR1 and CDR2 (germline): SGHDT, YYEEEE. Here the CDR3 reads CASSSPMTGNTEAFF. CDR3 coding DNA: TGTGCCAGCAGCTCACCCATGACAGGAAACACTGAAGCTTTCTTT.

This clone occurred a few times. The V call is TRBV29-1, the J call TRBJ1-1, with D possibly being TRBD1 (5 bases). Germline CDR1 and CDR2: SQVTM and ANQGSEA. This CDR3 is 14 amino acids long. Trimming removed 1 base from V and 7 bases from J, with 16 bases in between. The DNA for the CDR3 is TGCAGCGTTGAAGCACATAGCAGGGACGGTGAAGCTTTCTTT. Protein sequence: CSVEAHSRDGEAFF.

This clone was observed once. The genes are TRBV10-2 and TRBJ2-7, with a weak D call TRBD2 (5 bases). The CDR3 totals 12 residues. Germline CDR1 reads WSHSY; CDR2 reads SAAADI. V was trimmed by 5 bases and J by 6 bases, leaving 11 bases between them. The CDR3 nucleotides are TGCGCCAGCAGTTTGAGGGAAGGCGAGCAGTACTTC. This sequence encodes CASSLREGEQYF.

The V gene is TRBV14, the J gene TRBJ2-1; 7 bases are a match to TRBD1. This CDR3 has 14 amino acids. V was pared by 1 base and J by 5 bases, with 2 bases of the junction left unmatched. The V gene's germline CDR1 is SGHDN and CDR2 FVKESK. The CDR3: CASSQGQGNNEQFF. In DNA form, the CDR3 reads TGTGCCAGCAGCCAAGGACAGGGAAACAATGAGCAGTTCTTC.

DNA for the CDR3: TGTGCCAGCAAACGCGACAGGAACACTGAAGCTTTCTTT. It specifies CASKRDRNTEAFF. The chain is built from TRBV2 and TRBJ1-1; TRBD1 might be the D (5 bases). The CDR3 length is 13 residues. V lost 7 bases and J 1 base, leaving 10 bases between the germline ends. In germline, CDR1 is SNHLY, CDR2 FYNNEI.

In this sample, this clone turned up a few times. The V gene is TRBV4-1, the J gene TRBJ1-1; TRBD1 is a possible D gene (5 bases). V gave up 2 bases and J gave up 6 bases, with 16 bases separating them. This CDR3 contains 15 residues. In germline, CDR1 is MGHRA, CDR2 YSYEKL. The CDR3 coding sequence is TGCGCCAGCAGCCAACCCCCCACCCTGGGGGCTGAAGCTTTCTTT. Its translation: CASSQPPTLGAEAFF.

J is TRBJ2-3 and V is TRBV4-2, with no clear D. Between the trimmed V and J ends, which lost 2 bases and 3 bases, there was a span of 9 bases. This CDR3 region has 14 residues. Germline V CDR1 and CDR2: LGHNA, YNFKEQ. CDR3 amino acids: CASSQLSATDTQYF. For the CDR3, the DNA is TGTGCCAGCAGCCAATTGAGCGCAACAGATACGCAGTATTTT.

V and J are TRBV5-1 and TRBJ2-6; 7 positions match TRBD1. The CDR3 spans 16 residues. The V gene's germline CDR1 is SGHRS and CDR2 YFSETQ. The ends lost 3 bases at V and 3 bases at J; junction bases unmatched: 6. The CDR3 is CASSSTGASGANVLTF. As DNA, the CDR3 is TGCGCCAGCAGCTCCACAGGGGCCAGTGGGGCCAACGTCCTGACTTTC. Full variable domain (rest looked up from reference TRBV5-1 and TRBJ2-6): KAGVTQTPRYLIKTRGQQVTLSCSPISGHRSVSWYQQTPGQGLQFLFEYFSETQRNKGNFPGRFSGRQFSNSRSEMNVSTLELGDSALYLCASSSTGASGANVLTFGAGSRLTVL.

This chain links TRBV19 with TRBJ1-4; no firm D call. Deletions cut 5 bases from V and 8 bases from J, with 15 bases between. Germline V gene sequence: CDR1 LNHDA, CDR2 SQIVND (reference sequence). This CDR3 spans 14 amino acids. The CDR3 sequence is CASSFAGGGEKLFF. The CDR3 nucleotides are TGTGCCAGTAGTTTCGCTGGCGGAGGGGAAAAACTGTTTTTT.

The rearrangement joins TRBV3-1 (or the pseudogene TRBV3-2) to TRBJ2-3; 11 bases map to TRBD2. After removal of 5 bases from V and 3 bases from J, the junction contained 13 bases not matched to a gene. The length of the CDR3 is 18 residues. Germline lookup yields CDR1 LGHDT and CDR2 YNNKEL (reference sequence). The CDR3 coding sequence is TGTGCCAGCAGCAGCTTTAGCGGGGGGGGCGGCCTAACAGATACGCAGTATTTT. Protein: CASSSFSGGGGLTDTQYF.

V usage is TRBV29-1 and J usage is TRBJ2-5; D is unresolved. The CDR3 is 12 amino acids. Germline assignment: CDR1 SQVTM and CDR2 ANQGSEA. The ends were cut back, 4 bases at V and 5 bases at J, with 11 bases in the middle. Written as DNA, the CDR3 is TGCAGCGTTGGACCGACTGCGGAGACCCAGTACTTC. It translates to CSVGPTAETQYF.

The table lists this clone with a few counts. The J gene is TRBJ2-7, the V gene TRBV18; TRBD1 matches at 7 bases. Looked up from germline, CDR1 is KGHSH and CDR2 is LQKENI. Unmatched junction bases numbered 6, after V lost 2 bases and J lost 2 bases. The CDR3 runs 15 residues. CDR3 residues: CASSPERDSAYEQYF. Here the CDR3 DNA reads TGTGCCAGCTCACCAGAACGGGACAGCGCCTACGAGCAGTACTTC. Full variable domain (remainder filled in from reference TRBV18 and TRBJ2-7): NAGVMQNPRHLVRRRGQEARLRCSPMKGHSHVYWYRQLPEEGLKFMVYLQKENIIDESGMPKERFSAEFPKEGPSILRIQQVVRGDSAAYFCASSPERDSAYEQYFGPGTRLTVT.

The chain recombines TRBV9 with TRBJ1-1; perhaps TRBD1 as D (5 bases). Trimming cost V 1 base and J 4 bases, with 14 bases left between them. Per the germline V gene, CDR1 is SGDLS and CDR2 is YYNGEE. CDR3 length: 15 amino acids. Here the CDR3 DNA reads TGTGCCAGCAGCGTATATCGAGGGACGGGCACTGAAGCTTTCTTT. Translated, it gives CASSVYRGTGTEAFF.

V is TRBV6-6 and J is TRBJ1-3, with D possibly matching TRBD1 (6 bases). Between the trimmed V and J ends, which lost 6 bases and 2 bases, there was a span of 8 bases. Germline-derived CDR1 and CDR2 are MNHNY and SVGAGI (reference sequence). The CDR3 consists of 13 residues. The CDR3 sequence: CASRNRAGNTIYF. The DNA of the CDR3 is TGTGCCAGCAGAAACAGGGCTGGAAACACCATATATTTT.